What follows describes a single T cell receptor beta chain. Its matching antigen is unknown. Data came from immunoSEQ multiplex PCR; TCRdb stores just in-frame clones and leaves some out. The sample consists of fewer than 2.5 million clones, 80% to 95% of them appearing once. This sample stems from a study of shared clonotypes between healthy human individuals. Study background: There were three CD4 naive, three CD4 memory, two CD8 naive and one CD8 memory plates per donor.

Overall study findings and caveats: The naive CD4 repertoires of a handful of donors were compared, and 5% to 6.5% of clonotypes were shared. Naive subsets generally exceeded memory subsets in estimated richness.

The receptor comes from a young man in good health. Some clones in this sample may be carry-over from other donors' samples. The sequenced sample consisted of naive CD4+ T cells from PBMCs. Specified subset: CD45RA+ positively selected.

The CDR3 spells CASSVVGRWGEQFF. CDR3 coding DNA: TGTGCCAGCAGCGTAGTGGGGCGCTGGGGCGAGCAGTTCTTC. The rearrangement uses TRBV9 and TRBJ2-1; D is perhaps TRBD1 (5 bases). The CDR3 contains 14 residues. The V gene lost 0 bases and the J gene lost 10 bases, with 14 bases spanning the gap. Germline V gene sequence: CDR1 SGDLS, CDR2 YYNGEE. The whole variable domain, filled in from reference TRBV9 and TRBJ2-1, reads DSGVTQTPKHLITATGQRVTLRCSPRSGDLSVYWYQQSLDQGLQFLIQYYNGEERAKGNILERFSAQQFPDLHSELNLSSLELGDSALYFCASSVVGRWGEQFFGPGTRLTVL.